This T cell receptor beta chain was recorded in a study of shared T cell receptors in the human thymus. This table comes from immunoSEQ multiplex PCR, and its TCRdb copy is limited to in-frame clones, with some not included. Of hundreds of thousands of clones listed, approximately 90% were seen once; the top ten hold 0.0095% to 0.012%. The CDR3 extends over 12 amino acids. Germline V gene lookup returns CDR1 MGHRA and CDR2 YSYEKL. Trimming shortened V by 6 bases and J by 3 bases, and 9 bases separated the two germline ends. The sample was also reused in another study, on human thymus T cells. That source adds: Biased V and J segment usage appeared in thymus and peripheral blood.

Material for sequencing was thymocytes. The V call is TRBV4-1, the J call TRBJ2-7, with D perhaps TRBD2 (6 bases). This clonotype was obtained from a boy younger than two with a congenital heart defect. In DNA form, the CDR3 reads TGCGCCAGCAGTCAGCGGGTCTACGAGCAGTACTTC. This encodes CASSQRVYEQYF.